These 18 T cell receptor beta chains share one sample of origin, sequenced in a study of cytomegalovirus exposure and HLA in healthy donors (dated by TCRdb to about 2017). The method behind the library was the immunoSEQ multiplex PCR assay. Here the immuneACCESS table is served through TCRdb, limited to in-frame sequences with V and J called. Missing clones are a known gap in these copies; in checked studies unresolved V genes cover under half, and the rest lacks a known reason. The sample includes about 220,000 clones, with approximately 83% observed a single time. The ten largest clones represent roughly 13% of the sample. Sequencing was performed on PBMCs. These receptors all come from a woman under 40 in good health and CMV-seropositive.

This clone appeared a single time. The chain uses TRBV28 and TRBJ2-1, with D hard to call. Trimming removed 3 bases at V and 9 bases at J, with 9 bases between. Germline V gene sequence: CDR1 MDHEN, CDR2 SYDVKM. This CDR3 is 12 amino acids long. In nucleotides, the CDR3 is TGTGCCAGCAGTTTCCAGTTCACTGAGCAGTTCTTC. It yields the protein CASSFQFTEQFF. The full variable domain, in which reference TRBV28 and TRBJ2-1 provide the parts outside the CDR3, is DVKVTQSSRYLVKRTGEKVFLECVQDMDHENMFWYRQDPGLGLRLIYFSYDVKMKEKGDIPEGYSVSREKKERFSLILESASTNQTSMYLCASSFQFTEQFFGPGTRLTVL.

This clone was counted once. The rearrangement uses TRBV7-9 and TRBJ2-7; D gene ambiguous. Trimming left V 4 bases short and J 1 base short, with 11 bases between. The CDR3 runs to 14 residues. The germline V gene encodes CDR1 SEHNR and CDR2 FQNEAQ (reference sequence). CDR3 loop: CASSSTLKSYEQYF. CDR3 nucleotides: TGTGCCAGCAGCTCAACATTAAAATCCTACGAGCAGTACTTC.

The rearrangement links TRBV6-5 to TRBJ2-7, with 10 bases aligning to TRBD2. Germline V gene lookup returns CDR1 MNHEY and CDR2 SVGAGI. CDR3 length equals 16 residues. J lost 6 bases, V lost 0 bases, and 8 bases had no gene match. In DNA form, the CDR3 reads TGTGCCAGCAGTTACTCTCCTAGCGGGGGTATGGGCGAGCAGTACTTC. Protein: CASSYSPSGGMGEQYF.

The chain joins TRBV18 to TRBJ2-1; D is possibly TRBD1 (5 bases). The V end lost 6 bases, the J end lost 8 bases, and 8 bases lay between the germline ends. Per the germline V gene, CDR1 is KGHSH and CDR2 is LQKENI. The CDR3 is made up of 11 amino acids. DNA of the CDR3: TGTGCCAGCTCGGACATCGATGAGCAGTTCTTC. It yields the protein CASSDIDEQFF. The full variable domain, in which reference TRBV18 and TRBJ2-1 provide the parts outside the CDR3, is NAGVMQNPRHLVRRRGQEARLRCSPMKGHSHVYWYRQLPEEGLKFMVYLQKENIIDESGMPKERFSAEFPKEGPSILRIQQVVRGDSAAYFCASSDIDEQFFGPGTRLTVL.

The rearrangement links TRBV27 to TRBJ1-2, with D unresolved. Trimming removed 2 bases at V and 2 bases at J, with 12 bases between. CDR1 is MNHEY, CDR2 SMNVEV, per germline (reference sequence). This CDR3 is 15 amino acids long. CDR3 coding DNA: TGTGCCAGCAGTTTAGGGTTGGGAGGGAACTATGGCTACACCTTC. Encoded protein: CASSLGLGGNYGYTF.

The gene calls are TRBV28 and TRBJ2-7; 8 bases fit TRBD1. This CDR3 comprises 18 residues. Germline V CDR1 and CDR2: MDHEN, SYDVKM. J lost 3 bases, V lost 1 base, and 14 bases had no gene match. In nucleotides, the CDR3 is TGTGCCAGCAGTTTATCCCTAACCAGGGGGCGAAATGACTACGAGCAGTACTTC. It translates to CASSLSLTRGRNDYEQYF.

The CDR3 loop reads CATSVTDYSNQPQHF. DNA for the CDR3: TGTGCCACCAGTGTCACAGATTATAGCAATCAGCCCCAGCATTTT. The J gene is TRBJ1-5, the V gene TRBV15; D uncertain. The V gene lost 6 bases and the J gene lost 0 bases, with 12 bases spanning the gap. CDR1 and CDR2 from the germline V gene are LNHNV and YYDKDF (reference sequence). The CDR3 runs to 15 residues.

The chain joins TRBV28 to TRBJ1-5, with no clear D. The V end was cut by 3 bases, the J end by 7 bases, with 7 bases between. The germline V gene has CDR1 MDHEN and CDR2 SYDVKM. This CDR3 contains 12 residues. CDR3 in amino acids: CASSLYVQPQHF. For the CDR3, the DNA is TGTGCCAGCAGTTTGTATGTGCAGCCCCAGCATTTT.

The chain joins TRBV30 to TRBJ1-2; D call uncertain. Between the trimmed V and J ends, which lost 2 bases and 4 bases, there was a span of 14 bases. The length of the CDR3 is 14 residues. CDR1 GTSNPN and CDR2 SVGIG come from the germline V gene (reference sequence). The CDR3 DNA reads TGTGCCTGGAGTCTCGAAAGACTGGGCTATGGCTACACCTTC. Amino acid sequence: CAWSLERLGYGYTF. Combining the CDR3 with reference TRBV30 and TRBJ1-2 gives the whole variable domain SQTIHQWPATLVQPVGSPLSLECTVEGTSNPNLYWYRQAAGRGLQLLFYSVGIGQISSEVPQNLSASRPQDRQFILSSKKLLLSDSGFYLCAWSLERLGYGYTFGSGTRLTVV.

This clone was seen only once. The CDR3 DNA reads as TGTGCCAGCAGCCTAGGGACAGCATTAGCCAAAAACATTCAGTACTTC. It encodes CASSLGTALAKNIQYF. The chain combines TRBV5-6 with TRBJ2-4, with 7 nucleotides matching TRBD1. The CDR3 spans 16 residues. J lost 0 bases, V lost 4 bases, and 7 bases had no gene match. The germline V gene encodes CDR1 SGHDT and CDR2 YYEEEE.

The genes are TRBV5-1 and TRBJ2-7; TRBD1 matches 7 bases. V was pared by 4 bases and J by 2 bases, with 6 bases of the junction left unmatched. The CDR3 runs 14 residues. Germline loops: CDR1 SGHRS, CDR2 YFSETQ. The CDR3 DNA follows: TGCGCCAGCAGCATCGGGACAGTAGCCTACGAGCAGTACTTC. Translation: CASSIGTVAYEQYF.

The chain employs TRBV5-1 and TRBJ2-1; tentatively, D is TRBD1 (5 bases). This CDR3 has 14 amino acids. CDR1 SGHRS and CDR2 YFSETQ come from the germline V gene. V gave up 3 bases and J gave up 5 bases, with 12 bases separating them. CDR3 sequence: CASSWRQPNNEQFF. CDR3 nucleotide sequence: TGCGCCAGCAGCTGGAGACAGCCTAACAATGAGCAGTTCTTC. Based on the CDR3 plus reference TRBV5-1 and TRBJ2-1, the full variable domain is KAGVTQTPRYLIKTRGQQVTLSCSPISGHRSVSWYQQTPGQGLQFLFEYFSETQRNKGNFPGRFSGRQFSNSRSEMNVSTLELGDSALYLCASSWRQPNNEQFFGPGTRLTVL.

V is TRBV27 and J is TRBJ2-5; possibly TRBD2 for D (5 bases). Germline V lookup: CDR1 MNHEY, CDR2 SMNVEV (reference sequence). The V end lost 5 bases, the J end lost 9 bases, and 16 bases lay between the germline ends. The CDR3 length is 13 residues. CDR3 residues: CASSREWSRAQYF. DNA of the CDR3: TGTGCCAGCAGTAGGGAGTGGAGTAGGGCCCAGTACTTC.

The V call is TRBV15, the J call TRBJ2-7; tentatively, D is TRBD2 (5 bases). Germline V gives CDR1 LNHNV, CDR2 YYDKDF (reference sequence). Trimming removed 1 base at V and 6 bases at J, with 10 bases between. The CDR3 runs to 13 residues. Written as DNA, the CDR3 is TGTGCCACCAGCAGAGGGAGCGGTAGCGAGCAGTACTTC. Its protein is CATSRGSGSEQYF.

This rearrangement joins TRBV2 to TRBJ2-1; D not resolved. There are 11 residues in the CDR3. Trimming took 7 bases from V and 6 from J, leaving 7 bases between them. Germline lookup yields CDR1 SNHLY and CDR2 FYNNEI. CDR3 nucleotides: TGTGCCAGCACTAGTTCCAATGAGCAGTTCTTC. Its translation: CASTSSNEQFF.

This sequence joins TRBV4-1 and TRBJ2-7, with D perhaps being TRBD1 or TRBD2 (5 bases each). V lost 4 bases to trimming and J lost 1 base, with 8 bases between them. This CDR3 is built from 13 residues. Germline V gives CDR1 MGHRA, CDR2 YSYEKL. The CDR3 spells CASSRDRSYEQYF. In DNA, the CDR3 is TGCGCCAGCAGCCGGGACCGATCCTACGAGCAGTACTTC.

The chain links TRBV7-2 to TRBJ2-2; possibly TRBD2 for D (5 bases). From germline, CDR1 is SGHTA and CDR2 FQGNSA. CDR3 length: 14 amino acids. V was shortened by 2 bases and J by 2 bases, with 6 bases between the two germline ends. CDR3 DNA sequence: TGTGCCAGCAGCTTAAGCGGAAACACCGGGGAGCTGTTTTTT. This translates into CASSLSGNTGELFF.

The chain employs TRBV11-2 and TRBJ1-5; D remains ambiguous. The CDR3 loop spans 13 amino acids. The germline gives CDR1 SGHAT, CDR2 FQNNGV. V lost 1 base and J lost 3, with 4 bases in between. Here the CDR3 reads CASSLVDNQPQHF. CDR3 bases: TGTGCCAGCAGCTTAGTCGACAATCAGCCCCAGCATTTT.